This is a list of T cell receptor beta chains from one sample in a study of cytomegalovirus exposure and HLA in healthy donors. Sequencing was performed with immunoSEQ multiplex PCR; in TCRdb, only in-frame clones are kept and a portion is missing. Its table records about 58,000 clones. The sample was PBMCs. These receptors were obtained from a woman in her late teens or twenties in good health and CMV-seronegative. The CDR3 runs from the conserved cysteine through the conserved F or W. D genes are given only for firm matches.

J,V,D,DNA,CDR3
TRBJ2-3,TRBV6-4,TRBD2,TGTGCCAGCAGTGAAACTAGCGGGGGGGCCGGCACAGATACGCAGTATTTT,CASSETSGGAGTDTQYF
TRBJ2-3,TRBV30,TRBD2,TGTGCCTGGACCCCTGAGGGACTAGCGGGAGGCCCGGCTTTGGATACGCAGTATTTT,CAWTPEGLAGGPALDTQYF
TRBJ1-1,TRBV28,NA,TGTGCCAGCAGGAGGGGGGGGACCTTCGTATTTCTCTTT,CASRRGGTFVFLF
TRBJ1-5,TRBV7-2,NA,TGTGCCAGCAGCTTTGCCCAGGATCAGCCCCAGCATTTT,CASSFAQDQPQHF
TRBJ1-2,TRBV7-9,NA,TGTGCCAGCAGCTTAGCGGCAGGGGACTATGGCTACACCTTC,CASSLAAGDYGYTF
TRBJ2-3,TRBV29-1,TRBD2,TGCAGCGTTGGCGGGGGGGCCGACACGCAGTATTTT,CSVGGGADTQYF
TRBJ1-4,TRBV19,NA,TGTGCCAGTAGTGCGCTCGACAGAGATAATGAAAAACTGTTTTTT,CASSALDRDNEKLFF
TRBJ2-7,TRBV7-3,TRBD2,TGTGCCAGCAGCCGAGCGGGAGGGTGGGTGAACGAGCAGTACTTC,CASSRAGGWVNEQYF
TRBJ1-5,TRBV6-6,TRBD1,TGTGCCAGCAGTTCCGGGACAGGGACGAACAATCAGCCCCAGCATTTT,CASSSGTGTNNQPQHF
TRBJ1-6,TRBV18,TRBD1,TGTGCCAGCTCACCACGAGGGGGAGGGGGACAGGGAAGGTATAATTCACCCCTCCACTTT,CASSPRGGGGQGRYNSPLHF
TRBJ2-2,TRBV5-5,NA,TGTGCCAGCAGCTTGGTTCCTAGGAGGGAGGCCGGGGAGCTGTTTTTT,CASSLVPRREAGELFF
TRBJ1-1,TRBV18,NA,TGTGCCAGCTCCTATTTCGGGGTCGAAGCTTTCTTT,CASSYFGVEAFF
TRBJ2-7,TRBV4-1,TRBD1,TGCGCCAGCAGCCCGAAGGGACAGGGCCCCGTAGAGCAGTACTTC,CASSPKGQGPVEQYF
TRBJ2-7,TRBV6-1,NA,TGTGCCAGCAGTTTACCCAGGGGAGTCTACGAGCAGTACTTC,CASSLPRGVYEQYF
TRBJ1-5,TRBV2,TRBD1,TGTGCCAGCAGTGGGGGACAGTATAGCAATCAGCCCCAGCATTTT,CASSGGQYSNQPQHF
TRBJ1-1,TRBV5-1,NA,TGCGCCAGCAGCATACTACAGGGAGGGGGAACTGAAGCTTTCTTT,CASSILQGGGTEAFF
TRBJ2-1,TRBV7-2,TRBD2,TGTGCCAGCAGCTTAGTTGCTAGCGGGGAGATTGAGCAGTTCTTC,CASSLVASGEIEQFF
TRBJ2-2,TRBV5-1,NA,TGCGCCAGCAGCGGGGGACACTACTACACCGGGGAGCTGTTTTTT,CASSGGHYYTGELFF
TRBJ2-7,TRBV18,NA,TGTGCCAGCGCGGACAGCTCCTACGAGCAGTACTTC,CASADSSYEQYF
TRBJ1-6,TRBV6-1,TRBD1,TGTGCCAGCAAGCAGGGACAGGGGGGGGATTCACCCCTCCACTTT,CASKQGQGGDSPLHF
TRBJ1-5,TRBV18,NA,TGTGCCAGCTCAACCTCCAGAGTCAGGGAGCCCCAGCATTTT,CASSTSRVREPQHF
TRBJ1-3,TRBV29-1,NA,TGCAGCGCCAGAGGCCCGGGTGGAAACACCATATATTTT,CSARGPGGNTIYF
TRBJ2-5,TRBV18,NA,TGTGCCAGCTCACCACTGGGAGGCCGGCAAGAGACCCAGTACTTC,CASSPLGGRQETQYF
TRBJ1-1,TRBV5-1,NA,TGCGCCAGCAGCTATCGAGAGGGTCGGACTGAAGCTTTCTTT,CASSYREGRTEAFF
TRBJ1-3,TRBV28,NA,TGTGCCAGCAGTCCGACAGTCCATGGAAACACCATATATTTT,CASSPTVHGNTIYF
TRBJ2-1,TRBV19,TRBD2,TGTGCCAGTAGTATAGATCCCGGGACTAGCAACCAAGGCCAGTTCTTC,CASSIDPGTSNQGQFF
TRBJ1-2,TRBV9,NA,TGTGCCAGCAGTCCAGACGTGACGGGCTATGGCTACACCTTC,CASSPDVTGYGYTF
TRBJ2-5,TRBV5-1,NA,TGCGCCAGCAGCTCTTCGGCAGGCTCGAGTTGGACCCAGTACTTC,CASSSSAGSSWTQYF
TRBJ2-7,TRBV28,TRBD1,TGTGCCAGCACCGGACCGGGACAGGGTTACGAGCAGTACTTC,CASTGPGQGYEQYF
TRBJ2-3,TRBV27,NA,TGTGCCAGCAGTTTATCGAGGACACTCACAGATACGCAGTATTTT,CASSLSRTLTDTQYF
TRBJ1-2,TRBV29-1,NA,TGCAGCGGGGGGGGAGTTAACTATGGCTACACCTTC,CSGGGVNYGYTF
TRBJ1-6,TRBV6-1,NA,TGTGCCAGCAGAGGACAGCCAGTTAATTCACCCCTCCACTTT,CASRGQPVNSPLHF
TRBJ2-7,TRBV6-6,NA,TGTGCCAGCAGTCGGCCCGAGGCGGGTAGCTACGAGCAGTACTTC,CASSRPEAGSYEQYF
TRBJ1-2,TRBV2,TRBD1,TGTGCCAGCAGTGACTCGGGACAGGGTGCGGCCCGTGGCTACACCTTC,CASSDSGQGAARGYTF
TRBJ2-5,TRBV29-1,TRBD2,TGCAGCGCTCAGACTAACTTGGGACTAGCGGGGAGGGAGACCCAGTACTTC,CSAQTNLGLAGRETQYF
TRBJ2-1,TRBV6-6,NA,TGTGCCAGCAGTTACGGGGGGAGCTCCTACAATGAGCAGTTCTTC,CASSYGGSSYNEQFF
TRBJ1-3,TRBV9,NA,TGTGCCAGCAGCCCGCGGGGCTTCTCTGGAAACACCATATATTTT,CASSPRGFSGNTIYF
TRBJ2-7,TRBV7-3,TRBD1,TGTGCCAGCAGCTCGGGACAGCTTCGGGAGCAGTACTTC,CASSSGQLREQYF
TRBJ1-1,TRBV16,TRBD1,TGTGCCAGCAGCCTGACAGGGACCACTGAAGCTTTCTTT,CASSLTGTTEAFF
TRBJ1-1,TRBV6-5,NA,TGTGCCAGCAGTGGGGCCTTGGGGACTGAAGCTTTCTTT,CASSGALGTEAFF
TRBJ2-7,TRBV4-1,NA,TGCGCCAGCAGCCCAATAGGGGAAATTCCCTACGAGCAGTACTTC,CASSPIGEIPYEQYF
TRBJ1-5,TRBV29-1,NA,TGCAGCGTTGAAGGGTCCGGTCAGCCCCAGCATTTT,CSVEGSGQPQHF
TRBJ2-7,TRBV4-1,NA,TGCGCCAGCAGCCAAGACAGGGATGTCGTGGAGCAGTACTTC,CASSQDRDVVEQYF
TRBJ2-1,TRBV7-7,TRBD1,TGTGCCAGCAGCTCGACAGGGGGATCTATTAATGAGCAGTTCTTC,CASSSTGGSINEQFF
TRBJ1-3,TRBV11-3,NA,TGTGCCAGCAGCTTGGGCAACTCTGGAAACACCATATATTTT,CASSLGNSGNTIYF
TRBJ2-2,TRBV9,NA,TGTGCCAGCAGCTCTGGACTTAACACCGGGGAGCTGTTTTTT,CASSSGLNTGELFF
TRBJ2-7,TRBV9,TRBD1,TGTGCCAGCAGCGTATCGGCGGGACAGGGGGATCGGGAGCAGTACTTC,CASSVSAGQGDREQYF
TRBJ1-4,TRBV15,NA,TGTGCCACCGGGGCCGAGGCGACTAATGAAAAACTGTTTTTT,CATGAEATNEKLFF